This T cell receptor beta chain was found in a study of pediatric ulcerative colitis. Data came from immunoSEQ multiplex PCR; TCRdb stores just in-frame clones and leaves some out. The sample lists about 32,000 clones, around 82% occurring once. V lost 1 base and J 1 base, leaving 6 bases between the germline ends. CDR1 SNHLY and CDR2 FYNNEI come from the germline V gene. The CDR3 is made up of 14 amino acids. V and J are TRBV2 and TRBJ2-3, with a weak D call TRBD1 (6 bases). The sequence was obtained from a boy aged 5-17 years with severe ulcerative colitis. Source material: blood. The CDR3 DNA follows: TGTGCCAGCAGTGAAGGGACAGGCACAGATACGCAGTATTTT. The encoded protein is CASSEGTGTDTQYF.